This TCR beta chain was retrieved from a study of T cells in Graves' hyperthyroidism and ophthalmopathy. Study results and limitations: Blood also showed most of the thyroid clonotypes that were expanded above 0.001.

In regard to this clonotype: Its matching antigen is unknown.

What was amplified from RNA transcripts were TCR beta CDR3 regions. Researchers ran a first-round RT-PCR on the TCR CDR3 using the HTBI primer set. In TCRdb, the multiplex PCR reads were re-called with MiXCR into one record per CDR3 protein. The sample consists of a few hundred thousand distinct CDR3 sequences, around 23% of them appearing once. Graves' hyperthyroidism is called stable when ophthalmopathy does not progress within 18 months. Hyperthyroidism was newly diagnosed in patients aged 18 to 65 (duration under 2 months). Exclusion of a patient resulted from uncontrolled infection, other autoimmune disease, pregnancy or lactation. CDR1 and CDR2 from the germline V gene are SQVTM and ANQGSEA. The CDR3 sequence is 11 residues long. Deletions cut 2 bases from V and 3 bases from J, with 3 bases between.

The receptor was isolated from a woman between 50 and 59 years old with Graves' hyperthyroidism. Sequencing was performed on blood. The gene calls are TRBV29-1 and TRBJ2-3; D ambiguous. Here the CDR3 reads CSVESTDTQYF. Here the CDR3 DNA reads TGCAGCGTTGAATCTACAGATACGCAGTATTTT.